Listed below are T cell receptor beta chains from one sample, sequenced in a study of blood T cell repertoires in COVID-19. Profiling relied on immunoSEQ multiplex PCR, and the TCRdb table lists in-frame clones only, not all of them. The sample includes just over 150,000 clones, under 90% of them seen just once. Specimen: peripheral blood. The receptors originated from a man aged 60 to 69 with acute or convalescent COVID-19. The CDR3 runs from the conserved cysteine through the conserved F or W. D genes are given only for firm matches. Clone size is shown for a subset of rows, as once, few, many or a class of expanded clone.

d_call: .; v_call: TRBV6-5; j_call: TRBJ2-5; clone_size: .; cdr3_aa: CASSSGGEETQYF; cdr3_nt: TGTGCCAGCAGTTCCGGGGGAGAGGAGACCCAGTACTTC
d_call: .; v_call: TRBV29-1; j_call: TRBJ2-1; clone_size: .; cdr3_aa: CSVEGGQGSSYNEQFF; cdr3_nt: TGCAGCGTTGAAGGGGGGCAGGGGAGCTCCTACAATGAGCAGTTCTTC
d_call: .; v_call: TRBV27; j_call: TRBJ1-4; clone_size: few; cdr3_aa: CASSSLTGNHEKLFF; cdr3_nt: TGTGCCAGCAGTTCACTCACAGGGAATCACGAAAAACTGTTTTTT
d_call: .; v_call: TRBV4-1; j_call: TRBJ1-1; clone_size: .; cdr3_aa: CASSQEERAGREAFF; cdr3_nt: TGCGCCAGCAGCCAAGAGGAACGGGCAGGGAGGGAAGCTTTCTTT
d_call: .; v_call: TRBV7-8; j_call: TRBJ1-2; clone_size: .; cdr3_aa: CASSPRGKPNYGYTF; cdr3_nt: TGTGCCAGCAGCCCTAGGGGAAAGCCTAACTATGGCTACACCTTC
d_call: TRBD2; v_call: TRBV5-4; j_call: TRBJ2-5; clone_size: once; cdr3_aa: CASSFRNAGGGETQYF; cdr3_nt: TGTGCCAGCAGCTTTCGGAACGCGGGGGGCGGGGAGACCCAGTACTTC
d_call: .; v_call: TRBV5-5; j_call: TRBJ1-4; clone_size: few; cdr3_aa: CASSKGGDEKLFF; cdr3_nt: TGTGCCAGCAGCAAGGGGGGGGATGAAAAACTGTTTTTT
d_call: .; v_call: TRBV27; j_call: TRBJ1-2; clone_size: few; cdr3_aa: CASSLSGGWGYTF; cdr3_nt: TGTGCCAGCAGTTTATCGGGGGGATGGGGCTACACCTTC
d_call: TRBD1; v_call: TRBV27; j_call: TRBJ2-5; clone_size: .; cdr3_aa: CASTALGQGEETQYF; cdr3_nt: TGTGCCAGCACCGCTCTGGGACAGGGGGAAGAGACCCAGTACTTC
d_call: TRBD1; v_call: TRBV6-5; j_call: TRBJ2-1; clone_size: .; cdr3_aa: CASSYPGQARNEQFF; cdr3_nt: TGTGCCAGCAGTTACCCGGGACAGGCTCGCAATGAGCAGTTCTTC
d_call: TRBD1; v_call: TRBV6-5; j_call: TRBJ2-1; clone_size: .; cdr3_aa: CASSYRDRYNEQFF; cdr3_nt: TGTGCCAGCAGTTACCGGGACAGGTACAATGAGCAGTTCTTC
d_call: .; v_call: TRBV5-1; j_call: TRBJ2-2; clone_size: once; cdr3_aa: CASSLNPRGVGTGELFF; cdr3_nt: TGCGCCAGCAGCCTAAACCCCCGGGGAGTGGGCACCGGGGAGCTGTTTTTT
d_call: .; v_call: TRBV6-5; j_call: TRBJ2-5; clone_size: once; cdr3_aa: CASSSPGVETQYF; cdr3_nt: TGTGCCAGCAGTTCCCCAGGGGTGGAGACCCAGTACTTC
d_call: .; v_call: TRBV2; j_call: TRBJ1-3; clone_size: once; cdr3_aa: CASSEQASSGNTIYF; cdr3_nt: TGTGCCAGCAGTGAACAGGCGAGCTCTGGAAACACCATATATTTT
d_call: TRBD2; v_call: TRBV11-3; j_call: TRBJ2-5; clone_size: .; cdr3_aa: CASSKGLAGAPETQYF; cdr3_nt: TGTGCCAGCAGCAAGGGACTAGCGGGCGCCCCGGAGACCCAGTACTTC
d_call: TRBD2; v_call: TRBV4-2; j_call: TRBJ2-2; clone_size: .; cdr3_aa: CASSQDPSGVYANTGELFF; cdr3_nt: TGTGCCAGCAGCCAAGATCCTAGCGGGGTTTACGCGAACACCGGGGAGCTGTTTTTT
d_call: .; v_call: TRBV18; j_call: TRBJ1-3; clone_size: .; cdr3_aa: CASSPQSSGNTIYF; cdr3_nt: TGTGCCAGCTCACCACAGAGCTCTGGAAACACCATATATTTT
d_call: TRBD1; v_call: TRBV28; j_call: TRBJ1-6; clone_size: once; cdr3_aa: CATLPGQGKSPLHF; cdr3_nt: TGTGCCACCCTACCGGGACAGGGTAAATCACCCCTCCACTTT
d_call: TRBD2; v_call: TRBV7-2; j_call: TRBJ2-7; clone_size: .; cdr3_aa: CASSFAGGSSYEQYF; cdr3_nt: TGTGCCAGCAGCTTTGCGGGGGGCAGCTCCTACGAGCAGTACTTC
d_call: .; v_call: TRBV20-1; j_call: TRBJ2-1; clone_size: .; cdr3_aa: CSARQRDEQFF; cdr3_nt: TGCAGTGCCCGTCAGAGGGATGAGCAGTTCTTC
d_call: TRBD2; v_call: TRBV28; j_call: TRBJ2-3; clone_size: .; cdr3_aa: CASSFFSGGLTSTQYF; cdr3_nt: TGTGCCAGCAGTTTCTTTAGCGGGGGGCTGACCAGTACGCAGTATTTT
d_call: .; v_call: TRBV4-3; j_call: TRBJ2-4; clone_size: .; cdr3_aa: CASSQDQGLAKNIQYF; cdr3_nt: TGCGCCAGCAGCCAAGATCAGGGGCTAGCCAAAAACATTCAGTACTTC
d_call: .; v_call: TRBV6-6; j_call: TRBJ2-3; clone_size: .; cdr3_aa: CASTRTASGTDTQYF; cdr3_nt: TGTGCCAGCACACGGACAGCCTCCGGCACAGATACGCAGTATTTT
d_call: .; v_call: TRBV5-4; j_call: TRBJ1-2; clone_size: .; cdr3_aa: CASSYTSNYGYTF; cdr3_nt: TGTGCCAGCAGTTATACTTCTAACTATGGCTACACCTTC
d_call: .; v_call: TRBV28; j_call: TRBJ2-1; clone_size: .; cdr3_aa: CASSLGGNIQFF; cdr3_nt: TGTGCCAGCAGTTTAGGAGGGAATATACAGTTCTTC
d_call: TRBD1; v_call: TRBV15; j_call: TRBJ1-2; clone_size: .; cdr3_aa: CATSRFPGGSRGYTF; cdr3_nt: TGTGCCACCAGCAGATTCCCAGGGGGAAGTCGTGGCTACACCTTC
d_call: TRBD2; v_call: TRBV6-2/TRBV6-3; j_call: TRBJ2-7; clone_size: .; cdr3_aa: CASSYLLAGGFPYEQYF; cdr3_nt: TGTGCCAGCAGTTACCTCCTAGCGGGAGGATTCCCCTACGAGCAGTACTTC
d_call: .; v_call: TRBV7-7; j_call: TRBJ2-1; clone_size: .; cdr3_aa: CASSLDRNSPYNEQFF; cdr3_nt: TGTGCCAGCAGCTTAGACAGGAACTCCCCCTACAATGAGCAGTTCTTC
d_call: TRBD2; v_call: TRBV29-1; j_call: TRBJ2-7; clone_size: .; cdr3_aa: CSIQYPGGVEQYF; cdr3_nt: TGCAGCATCCAATACCCGGGGGGGGTCGAGCAGTACTTC
d_call: TRBD1; v_call: TRBV4-3; j_call: TRBJ2-3; clone_size: once; cdr3_aa: CASSPGTGEDTQYF; cdr3_nt: TGCGCCAGCAGCCCTGGGACAGGGGAAGATACGCAGTATTTT
d_call: TRBD2; v_call: TRBV19; j_call: TRBJ2-1; clone_size: .; cdr3_aa: CASSVTSGGMNSYNEQFF; cdr3_nt: TGTGCCAGTAGTGTTACTAGCGGGGGGATGAACTCCTACAATGAGCAGTTCTTC
d_call: TRBD1; v_call: TRBV6-5; j_call: TRBJ2-7; clone_size: .; cdr3_aa: CASTSTGTGAAEQYF; cdr3_nt: TGTGCCAGCACCTCGACCGGGACAGGGGCTGCCGAGCAGTACTTC
d_call: TRBD1; v_call: TRBV6-1; j_call: TRBJ1-2; clone_size: .; cdr3_aa: CASSEYSDRNGYTF; cdr3_nt: TGTGCCAGCAGTGAATATTCGGACAGGAATGGCTACACCTTC
d_call: .; v_call: TRBV3-1/TRBV3-2; j_call: TRBJ2-1; clone_size: .; cdr3_aa: CASSHWGRGNEQFF; cdr3_nt: TGTGCCAGCAGCCACTGGGGCCGTGGGAATGAGCAGTTCTTC
d_call: TRBD1; v_call: TRBV13; j_call: TRBJ2-2; clone_size: .; cdr3_aa: CATNPRDRGFGELFF; cdr3_nt: TGTGCCACCAACCCCCGGGACAGGGGCTTCGGGGAGCTGTTTTTT
d_call: .; v_call: TRBV9; j_call: TRBJ2-5; clone_size: .; cdr3_aa: CASSVGVGGSETQYF; cdr3_nt: TGTGCCAGCAGCGTAGGTGTTGGAGGGTCGGAGACCCAGTACTTC
d_call: .; v_call: TRBV5-4; j_call: TRBJ2-7; clone_size: few; cdr3_aa: CASSPGLHPYEQYF; cdr3_nt: TGTGCCAGCAGCCCCGGACTCCACCCCTACGAGCAGTACTTC
d_call: .; v_call: TRBV12-3/TRBV12-4; j_call: TRBJ1-2; clone_size: .; cdr3_aa: CASSSTPRVGYTF; cdr3_nt: TGTGCCAGCAGTTCCACCCCTCGAGTAGGCTACACCTTC
d_call: TRBD2; v_call: TRBV5-1; j_call: TRBJ2-1; clone_size: few; cdr3_aa: CASSSSSGSYNEQFF; cdr3_nt: TGCGCCAGCAGCTCCTCTAGCGGGAGTTACAATGAGCAGTTCTTC
d_call: TRBD2; v_call: TRBV24-1; j_call: TRBJ2-5; clone_size: .; cdr3_aa: CATSDLGTSAQETQYF; cdr3_nt: TGTGCCACCAGTGATTTAGGCACTAGCGCTCAAGAGACCCAGTACTTC
d_call: TRBD2; v_call: TRBV3-1/TRBV3-2; j_call: TRBJ2-2; clone_size: .; cdr3_aa: CASSLTSANTGELFF; cdr3_nt: TGTGCCAGCAGCCTTACTAGCGCGAACACCGGGGAGCTGTTTTTT
d_call: TRBD2; v_call: TRBV2; j_call: TRBJ2-3; clone_size: few; cdr3_aa: CASSQSQGLLAGGGGTDTQYF; cdr3_nt: TGTGCCAGCAGTCAATCTCAGGGACTACTAGCGGGAGGAGGTGGCACAGATACGCAGTATTTT
d_call: .; v_call: TRBV13; j_call: TRBJ1-6; clone_size: once; cdr3_aa: CASSFLRGGNSPLHF; cdr3_nt: TGTGCCAGCAGCTTCTTGCGGGGGGGTAATTCACCCCTCCACTTT
d_call: .; v_call: TRBV27; j_call: TRBJ2-7; clone_size: once; cdr3_aa: CASSLAVGKAYEQYF; cdr3_nt: TGTGCCAGTTCTTTGGCTGTCGGGAAGGCCTACGAGCAGTACTTC
d_call: TRBD1; v_call: TRBV5-5; j_call: TRBJ2-7; clone_size: once; cdr3_aa: CASSSSGGVKYEQYF; cdr3_nt: TGTGCCAGCAGCTCCTCAGGGGGCGTCAAGTACGAGCAGTACTTC
d_call: .; v_call: TRBV30; j_call: TRBJ1-2; clone_size: .; cdr3_aa: CAWSVKATYGYTF; cdr3_nt: TGTGCCTGGAGTGTAAAAGCCACCTATGGCTACACCTTC
d_call: .; v_call: TRBV3-1/TRBV3-2; j_call: TRBJ2-1; clone_size: .; cdr3_aa: CASSQDRIAAYNEQFF; cdr3_nt: TGTGCCAGCAGCCAAGATAGGATAGCGGCCTACAATGAGCAGTTCTTC
d_call: TRBD1; v_call: TRBV19; j_call: TRBJ1-2; clone_size: .; cdr3_aa: CASSIVRDRDYGYTF; cdr3_nt: TGTGCCAGTAGTATAGTAAGGGACAGGGATTACGGCTACACCTTC
d_call: TRBD2; v_call: TRBV2; j_call: TRBJ2-5; clone_size: .; cdr3_aa: CASSGVAGETQYF; cdr3_nt: TGTGCCAGCAGCGGGGTAGCGGGAGAGACCCAGTACTTC
d_call: .; v_call: TRBV2; j_call: TRBJ1-5; clone_size: .; cdr3_aa: CASSPIRGPNQPQHF; cdr3_nt: TGTGCCAGCAGCCCCATCAGGGGCCCCAATCAGCCCCAGCATTTT
d_call: TRBD1; v_call: TRBV19; j_call: TRBJ2-3; clone_size: once; cdr3_aa: CASIDRGAQDTQYF; cdr3_nt: TGTGCCAGTATTGACAGGGGTGCTCAAGATACGCAGTATTTT
d_call: .; v_call: TRBV7-3; j_call: TRBJ1-3; clone_size: few; cdr3_aa: CASSDTAGSGNTIYF; cdr3_nt: TGTGCCAGCAGCGATACTGCGGGCTCTGGAAACACCATATATTTT
d_call: .; v_call: TRBV6-5; j_call: TRBJ1-6; clone_size: .; cdr3_aa: CASSSQGVSYNSPLHF; cdr3_nt: TGTGCCAGCAGTTCACAGGGTGTCTCCTATAATTCACCCCTCCACTTT
d_call: .; v_call: TRBV5-1; j_call: TRBJ1-2; clone_size: .; cdr3_aa: CASSEGVDYTF; cdr3_nt: TGCGCCAGCAGCGAAGGGGTTGACTACACCTTC
d_call: TRBD1; v_call: TRBV30; j_call: TRBJ2-7; clone_size: .; cdr3_aa: CAWSPGGAGDEQYF; cdr3_nt: TGTGCCTGGAGCCCAGGGGGCGCGGGCGACGAGCAGTACTTC
d_call: .; v_call: TRBV6-5; j_call: TRBJ2-7; clone_size: .; cdr3_aa: CASSSRGTGINF; cdr3_nt: TGTGCCAGCAGCTCGCGGGGGACAGGAATTAACTTC
d_call: .; v_call: TRBV9; j_call: TRBJ1-1; clone_size: .; cdr3_aa: CASRKTPNTEAFF; cdr3_nt: TGTGCCAGTAGGAAGACTCCGAACACTGAAGCTTTCTTT
d_call: .; v_call: TRBV9; j_call: TRBJ1-3; clone_size: .; cdr3_aa: CASSVAPYSGNTIYF; cdr3_nt: TGTGCCAGCAGCGTAGCCCCGTACTCTGGAAACACCATATATTTT
d_call: .; v_call: TRBV12-3/TRBV12-4; j_call: TRBJ1-1; clone_size: .; cdr3_aa: CASGRGRGTEAFF; cdr3_nt: TGTGCCAGCGGAAGAGGGAGGGGCACTGAAGCTTTCTTT